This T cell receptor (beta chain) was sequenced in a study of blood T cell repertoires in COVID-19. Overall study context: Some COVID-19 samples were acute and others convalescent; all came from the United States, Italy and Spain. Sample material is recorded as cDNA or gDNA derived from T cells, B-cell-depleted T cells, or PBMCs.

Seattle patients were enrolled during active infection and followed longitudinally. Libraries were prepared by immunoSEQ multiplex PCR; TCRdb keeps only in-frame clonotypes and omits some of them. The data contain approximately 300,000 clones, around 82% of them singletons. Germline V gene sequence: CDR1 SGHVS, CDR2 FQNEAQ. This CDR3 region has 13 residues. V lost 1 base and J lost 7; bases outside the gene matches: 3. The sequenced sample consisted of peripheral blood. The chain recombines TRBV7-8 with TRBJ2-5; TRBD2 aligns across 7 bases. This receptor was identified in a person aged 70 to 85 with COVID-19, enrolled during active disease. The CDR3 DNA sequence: TGTGCCAGCAGCTTAGATGTAGCGGGGACCCAGTACTTC. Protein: CASSLDVAGTQYF.